The 20 T cell receptor beta chains reported below all come from one sample, sequenced in a study of cytotoxic CD8 clonotypes in ibrutinib-treated CLL. Data came from immunoSEQ multiplex PCR; TCRdb stores just in-frame clones and leaves some out. The table has some 140,000 clones, around 93% seen once. Sequences were derived from PBMCs, sampled after 12 months of ibrutinib treatment. The source of these receptors is a human donor with chronic lymphocytic leukemia.

The genes are TRBV29-1 and TRBJ1-2; no clear D gene. The CDR3 runs to 11 residues. Germline values: CDR1 SQVTM, CDR2 ANQGSEA. Trimming took 7 bases from V and 1 from J, leaving 7 bases between them. The CDR3 sequence: CSAEGNYGYTF. The CDR3 region has the DNA TGCAGCGCGGAAGGTAACTATGGCTACACCTTC.

This clone was recorded only once. The chain carries TRBV7-9 and TRBJ1-1; a possible D gene is TRBD1 (6 bases). The CDR3 is 13 amino acids. CDR1 and CDR2 (germline): SEHNR, FQNEAQ (reference sequence). V was cut by 5 bases and J by 12 bases, with 19 bases left in between. The CDR3 DNA is TGTGCCAGCAGCCCCACAGTTTCGGGGGCAACTTTCTTT. This translates into CASSPTVSGATFF.

The chain uses TRBV7-3 and TRBJ1-2; no firm D call. Per germline, CDR1 SGHTA and CDR2 FQGTGA. V was pared by 1 base and J by 0 bases, with 3 bases between. The CDR3 has 13 residues. CDR3 DNA: TGTGCCAGCAGCTTAAAGGCTAACTATGGCTACACCTTC. Translated, it gives CASSLKANYGYTF.

The rearrangement links TRBV18 to TRBJ2-3, with 9 positions matching TRBD1. V shed 2 bases, J shed 3 bases, and the junction held 0 bases outside the gene matches. CDR1 is KGHSH and CDR2 is LQKENI in the germline V gene. The CDR3 is 14 amino acids. The CDR3, as DNA: TGTGCCAGCTCACCAGGACAGGGGACAGATACGCAGTATTTT. It codes for CASSPGQGTDTQYF.

The rearrangement links TRBV2 to TRBJ1-1; D remains ambiguous. The CDR3 is made up of 13 amino acids. CDR1 and CDR2 (germline): SNHLY, FYNNEI. V lost 4 bases and J 3 bases, leaving 9 bases between the germline ends. The CDR3 reads CASSVKQDTEAFF. In DNA form, the CDR3 reads TGTGCCAGCAGTGTGAAGCAGGACACTGAAGCTTTCTTT.

The V and J genes are TRBV11-1 and TRBJ2-7; no reliable D call. Germline V gene lookup returns CDR1 SGHAT and CDR2 FQDESV (reference sequence). This CDR3 has 15 amino acids. Trimming cost V 4 bases and J 2 bases, with 15 bases left between them. In DNA form, the CDR3 reads TGTGCCAGCAGCTCTGGGGTAGGGATAGCCTACGAGCAGTACTTC. Its protein product is CASSSGVGIAYEQYF.

This chain joins TRBV15 and TRBJ2-2; 9 bases are a match to TRBD1. The germline gives CDR1 LNHNV, CDR2 YYDKDF (reference sequence). The CDR3 length is 17 residues. The J segment lost 3 bases and the V segment lost 5 bases, leaving 10 bases of the junction unmatched. This CDR3 is CATSPPGGTGYTGELFF. The CDR3 nucleotides are TGTGCCACCAGCCCGCCGGGTGGGACAGGGTACACCGGGGAGCTGTTTTTT. Complete variable domain (other parts from reference TRBV15 and TRBJ2-2): DAMVIQNPRYQVTQFGKPVTLSCSQTLNHNVMYWYQQKSSQAPKLLFHYYDKDFNNEADTPDNFQSRRPNTSFCFLDIRSPGLGDTAMYLCATSPPGGTGYTGELFFGEGSRLTVL.

The chain carries TRBV4-1 and TRBJ2-1; 16 bases line up with TRBD2. Germline values: CDR1 MGHRA, CDR2 YSYEKL. V shed 0 bases, J shed 6 bases, and the junction held 14 bases outside the gene matches. The CDR3 runs to 21 residues. The CDR3 spells CASSQELGTSGRAGIGNEQFF. The CDR3 DNA is TGCGCCAGCAGCCAAGAGCTAGGGACTAGCGGGAGGGCCGGAATTGGCAATGAGCAGTTCTTC.

The chain is built from TRBV27 and TRBJ2-7; D gene uncertain. This CDR3 region has 15 residues. V lost 3 bases and J 7 bases, leaving 19 bases between the germline ends. The germline CDR1 and CDR2 sequences are MNHEY and SMNVEV (reference sequence). The CDR3 here is CASSFNTGQSWEQYF. Written as DNA, the CDR3 is TGTGCCAGCAGTTTCAATACGGGCCAAAGCTGGGAGCAGTACTTC.

The genes are TRBV6-5 and TRBJ2-1; 11 bases line up with TRBD2. CDR3 size: 14 residues. Germline CDR1 MNHEY, CDR2 SVGAGI. J gave up 5 bases and V 8 bases, and 5 bases lay outside the gene matches. In DNA, the CDR3 is TGTGCCAGCTACGGGACTAGCGGACACAATGAGCAGTTCTTC. As protein: CASYGTSGHNEQFF.

The chain employs TRBV19 and TRBJ2-2; D gene ambiguous. Deletions cut 7 bases from V and 1 base from J, with 4 bases between. The CDR3 is 12 amino acids. Germline V gene data show CDR1 as LNHDA and CDR2 as SQIVND (reference sequence). The CDR3 here is CASNLNTGELFF. The CDR3, as DNA: TGTGCCAGTAATCTGAACACCGGGGAGCTGTTTTTT. The full variable domain, in which reference TRBV19 and TRBJ2-2 provide the parts outside the CDR3, is DGGITQSPKYLFRKEGQNVTLSCEQNLNHDAMYWYRQDPGQGLRLIYYSQIVNDFQKGDIAEGYSVSREKKESFPLTVTSAQKNPTAFYLCASNLNTGELFFGEGSRLTVL.

The V call is TRBV7-2, the J call TRBJ1-2; D call uncertain. The CDR3 totals 14 residues. V lost 1 base and J 1 base, leaving 7 bases between the germline ends. Germline loops: CDR1 SGHTA, CDR2 FQGNSA. The CDR3 protein is CASSLVSNNYGYTF. For the CDR3, the DNA is TGTGCCAGCAGCTTAGTTTCCAATAACTATGGCTACACCTTC.

V gene TRBV28 combines with J gene TRBJ2-1; D may match TRBD1 or TRBD2 (5 bases each). Germline CDR1 and CDR2: MDHEN and SYDVKM. This CDR3 spans 11 amino acids. Trimming cost V 6 bases and J 9 bases, with 9 bases left between them. As DNA, the CDR3 is TGTGCCAGCAGAGCTGGGGGTGAGCAGTTCTTC. It translates to CASRAGGEQFF. Filled out from reference TRBV28 and TRBJ2-1, the complete variable domain reads DVKVTQSSRYLVKRTGEKVFLECVQDMDHENMFWYRQDPGLGLRLIYFSYDVKMKEKGDIPEGYSVSREKKERFSLILESASTNQTSMYLCASRAGGEQFFGPGTRLTVL.

The chain has TRBV6-4 and TRBJ2-7, with D uncertain. From germline, CDR1 is MRHNA and CDR2 SNTAGT. The CDR3 sequence is 18 residues long. Trimming cost V 0 bases and J 3 bases, with 21 bases left between them. CDR3 sequence (DNA): TGTGCCAGCAGTGACTCGAATTGTGCAGGAGAGATCCTCTACGAGCAGTACTTC. Its protein is CASSDSNCAGEILYEQYF.

This sequence joins TRBV7-8 and TRBJ1-1; D remains ambiguous. V was clipped by 5 bases and J by 3 bases, with 10 bases between them. Germline V lookup: CDR1 SGHVS, CDR2 FQNEAQ. The CDR3 sequence is 13 residues long. In DNA, the CDR3 is TGTGCCAGCAGCCCCGGTGGGGACACTGAAGCTTTCTTT. As protein: CASSPGGDTEAFF.

The rearrangement links TRBV5-1 to TRBJ2-1; 7 positions match TRBD2. Germline trimming cut 0 bases from V and 4 bases from J; bases unmatched to any gene: 4. The germline V gene has CDR1 SGHRS and CDR2 YFSETQ. The CDR3 is 15 residues long. CDR3 DNA: TGCGCCAGCAGCTTGGTCGCGGGGGAATACAATGAGCAGTTCTTC. It is translated as CASSLVAGEYNEQFF.

The gene calls are TRBV25-1 and TRBJ2-7, with no clear D. The germline gives CDR1 MGHDK, CDR2 SYGVNS. The CDR3 extends over 13 amino acids. The V and J ends lost 6 bases and 3 bases respectively, with 12 bases between them. The CDR3 region has the DNA TGTGCCAGCAGCCTGACACAGAGCTACGAGCAGTACTTC. As protein: CASSLTQSYEQYF.

The chain uses TRBV18 and TRBJ2-5; a weak D match, TRBD2 (5 bases). Germline V gene data show CDR1 as KGHSH and CDR2 as LQKENI. Trimming pared 5 bases from V and 5 bases from J, leaving 9 bases between. The CDR3 spans 12 residues. CDR3 in DNA: TGTGCCAGCTCATGGACGGGGGAGACCCAGTACTTC. It specifies CASSWTGETQYF.

V is TRBV11-2 and J is TRBJ2-3, with 8 bases aligning to TRBD2. The V segment lost 4 bases and the J segment 2 bases; nucleotides outside the gene matches: 5. The length of the CDR3 is 15 residues. Germline loops: CDR1 SGHAT, CDR2 FQNNGV. DNA for the CDR3: TGTGCCAGCAGCTCGTCGGGGGGGGCCACAGATACGCAGTATTTT. Its translation is CASSSSGGATDTQYF.

Notes on this clone: The junction does not match germline at one end; this may be a read error. The chain employs TRBV7-7 and TRBJ2-5; D is perhaps TRBD2 (7 bases). Per the germline V gene, CDR1 is SSHAT and CDR2 is FNYEAQ (reference sequence). This CDR3 contains 13 residues. CDR3 nucleotide sequence: TGTGCTAGCAGCGGGACACCCCAAGAGACCCAGTACTTC. Amino acid sequence: CASSGTPQETQYF.